This T cell receptor beta chain appears in the sequencing data of a study of identical twins. Study-wide findings and caveats: In zero-insertion analyses, partial confounding could arise from invariant MAIT and iNKT cells. Beta clonotypes that were abundant in cord blood contained fewer insertions, a pattern absent from memory repertoires.

TCRdb independently ran MiXCR on the 5' RACE reads; one entry per CDR3 protein. This table holds fewer than 800,000 distinct CDR3 sequences, 7.1% found once. The V gene's germline CDR1 is SEHNR and CDR2 FQNEAQ (reference sequence). The CDR3 contains 12 residues. V lost 5 bases to trimming and J lost 7 bases, with 12 bases between them. This clonotype was counted only a few times. The antigen remains unidentified. This same sample was also taken into another study, of yellow fever vaccine responses in identical twins.

The sequence was obtained from a woman aged 18-29 years in good health. The V gene is TRBV7-9, the J gene TRBJ2-7; D is undetermined. Sequencing was performed on PBMCs. The CDR3 sequence is CASSVYDGEQYF. CDR3 DNA: TGTGCCAGCAGCGTGTACGACGGGGAGCAGTACTTC.